Reported below is one T cell receptor beta chain. Its antigen is undetermined. The data originate from a study of CD8+ T cells in alopecia areata. Per the germline V gene, CDR1 is SNHLY and CDR2 is FYNNEI. The CDR3 length is 13 residues. V was pared by 7 bases and J by 3 bases, with 3 bases of the junction left unmatched. Once RNA had been extracted, it was reverse transcribed into cDNA to act as the sequencing template. The assay was immunoSEQ multiplex PCR, and TCRdb's table has in-frame clones only and misses some. Among some 99,000 clones listed, around 44% were seen once. Study-level points and caveats: Sequenced scalp T cells also include alphabeta T cells resident in normal skin.

The receptor was isolated from a human donor with alopecia areata. Source material: CD4+ T cells sorted from blood. The chain has TRBV2 and TRBJ2-3, with TRBD1 matching 8 bases. The CDR3 DNA reads TGTGCCAGCAAACAGGGGGGAACAGATACGCAGTATTTT. It is translated as CASKQGGTDTQYF.